A selection of T cell receptor beta chains follows, all from one sample in a study of regulatory T cells. Sequenced by immunoSEQ multiplex PCR; TCRdb stores in-frame clones only, minus some. The repertoire has tens of thousands of clones, nearly 90% of them found once; the top ten carry about 1.3%. Material: conventional CD4+ T cells sorted from blood. The receptors here all came from a child under 18 with CD3G deficiency. Both conserved end residues are part of each CDR3. A D gene is named only where the DNA matches it firmly. Some rows have no size entry. The others give once, few or many, or a class for an expanded clone.

.,.,TRBJ1-4,TRBV19,TGTGCCAGTAGTATGACAGGATTTGGAAAACTGTTTTTT,CASSMTGFGKLFF
.,TRBD1,TRBJ2-7,TRBV18,TGTGCCAGCTCATATGACAGGGGCTACGAGCAGTACTTC,CASSYDRGYEQYF
.,.,TRBJ2-5,TRBV7-6,TGTGCCAGCAGCTCCTCGACAGGAGAGACCCAGTACTTC,CASSSSTGETQYF
.,.,TRBJ2-7,TRBV6-1,TGTGCCAGCACCCCGACAGGCGGTTGGGGCGAGCAGTACTTC,CASTPTGGWGEQYF
.,TRBD2,TRBJ2-5,TRBV5-1,TGCGCCAGCAGCTTGGCCGGCGGGAGCGAGCAGACCCAGTACTTC,CASSLAGGSEQTQYF
.,TRBD2,TRBJ2-7,TRBV6-1,TGTGCCAGCAGTCCAGGACTAGCGGGAGCGGGGGAGCAGTACTTC,CASSPGLAGAGEQYF
once,.,TRBJ2-1,TRBV28,TGTGCCAGCAGTTTCAGAGGGACTGAGCAGTTCTTC,CASSFRGTEQFF
.,.,TRBJ2-7,TRBV7-8,TGTGCCAGCAGCCCCGACAGGAAAAGCGGCGAGCAGTACTTC,CASSPDRKSGEQYF
.,TRBD2,TRBJ2-1,TRBV28,TGTGCCAGCCAGGGACTAGCGGGAAATCGGGCCTACAATGAGCAGTTCTTC,CASQGLAGNRAYNEQFF
once,.,TRBJ1-1,TRBV28,TGTGCCAGCAGTCTGGGGGGGTTGAGCACTGAAGCTTTCTTT,CASSLGGLSTEAFF
.,TRBD2,TRBJ2-7,TRBV28,TGTGCCAGCACCCGAGCGGGAGGCTCCTACGAGCAGTACTTC,CASTRAGGSYEQYF
.,.,TRBJ2-5,TRBV7-8,TGTGCCAGCAGCTTATGGGCCAGGAGCCAAGAGACCCAGTACTTC,CASSLWARSQETQYF
.,TRBD1,TRBJ2-2,TRBV7-8,TGTGCCAGCAGCTTATCGGTTCCCGGGACAGGGAACACCGGGGAGCTGTTTTTT,CASSLSVPGTGNTGELFF
.,.,TRBJ2-1,TRBV28,TGTGCCAGCAGTGAGGACCGTCGGGGTGAGCAGTTCTTC,CASSEDRRGEQFF
.,.,TRBJ1-1,TRBV28,TGTGCCAGCAGTTTCCTGCCGTTCAAAGCGCGGGCTGAAGCTTTCTTT,CASSFLPFKARAEAFF
.,.,TRBJ2-2,TRBV5-1,TGCGCCAGCAGCTTCCAGGGAGGGAACACCGGGGAGCTGTTTTTT,CASSFQGGNTGELFF
.,.,TRBJ2-7,TRBV10-2,TGCGCCAGCAGTGAGTCGAGGGGAGGTGATGAGCAGTACTTC,CASSESRGGDEQYF
.,.,TRBJ2-3,TRBV6-1,TGTGCCAGCAGTGAAGCGGTGAGGATCACAGATACGCAGTATTTT,CASSEAVRITDTQYF
.,.,TRBJ2-2,TRBV5-1,TGCGCCAGCAGCTTCCAGGGGCCGAACACCGGGGAGCTGTTTTTT,CASSFQGPNTGELFF
.,TRBD1,TRBJ2-7,TRBV28,TGTGCCAGCAGTACAGGGGGCATCGAGCAGTACTTC,CASSTGGIEQYF
.,TRBD1,TRBJ1-1,TRBV6-1,TGTGCCAGCAGGAACAGGGGGCGAAACACTGAAGCTTTCTTT,CASRNRGRNTEAFF
.,.,TRBJ2-3,TRBV7-2,TGTGCCAGCAGCTTAGGATGGGACACCGGGGGACGCACAGATACGCAGTATTTT,CASSLGWDTGGRTDTQYF
.,.,TRBJ1-5,TRBV19,TGTGCCAGTAGTTCCCGGACCAATCAGCCCCAGCATTTT,CASSSRTNQPQHF
once,.,TRBJ2-7,TRBV10-2,TGCGCCAGCAGCCCCGACAGGAAGCCCTACGAGCAGTACTTC,CASSPDRKPYEQYF
.,.,TRBJ2-1,TRBV27,TGTGCCAGCAGAGCAGCCGTGGGTGAGCAGTTCTTC,CASRAAVGEQFF
.,TRBD2,TRBJ2-7,TRBV6-6,TGTGCCAGCAGGTCCTCTAAGCCGGGAGGGTCCTACGAGCAGTACTTC,CASRSSKPGGSYEQYF
few,.,TRBJ1-5,TRBV6-6,TGTGCCAGCCGAAACCCCAATCAGCCCCAGCATTTT,CASRNPNQPQHF
.,.,TRBJ2-6,TRBV5-1,TGCGCCAGCAGCGCTTCAGGGTCTGGGGCCAACGTCCTGACTTTC,CASSASGSGANVLTF
.,TRBD1,TRBJ2-1,TRBV27,TGTGCCAGCAGCCGTAAAACAGGGGGTGAGCAGTTCTTC,CASSRKTGGEQFF
once,.,TRBJ2-5,TRBV6-6,TGTGCCAGCAGTTATACAGGCGGGGAGACCCAGTACTTC,CASSYTGGETQYF
.,TRBD1,TRBJ2-3,TRBV5-1,TGCGCCAGCAACGTGCAAGGGGGCTCTAGCACAGATACGCAGTATTTT,CASNVQGGSSTDTQYF
.,TRBD2,TRBJ2-2,TRBV11-2,TGTGCCAGCAGCCTTAGCGGGAGCAACACCGGGGAGCTGTTTTTT,CASSLSGSNTGELFF
.,.,TRBJ1-2,TRBV6-1,TGTGCCAGCAGTGAAATTGCAGGGAACTATGGCTACACCTTC,CASSEIAGNYGYTF
few,TRBD2,TRBJ2-3,TRBV6-1,TGTGCCAGCAGTGAAGGGGTAGCGGGAAGCACAGATACGCAGTATTTT,CASSEGVAGSTDTQYF
.,.,TRBJ1-1,TRBV10-1,TGCGCCAGCAGTGGCAGACAGGTTTCGAACACTGAAGCTTTCTTT,CASSGRQVSNTEAFF
.,.,TRBJ2-5,TRBV7-9,TGTGCCAGCAGCTTAGGAGGGGGAGAGACCCAGTACTTC,CASSLGGGETQYF
.,TRBD2,TRBJ2-1,TRBV6-1,TGTGCCAGCAGTGATCCAGCGGGAAGAGGTGGGGAGCAGTTCTTC,CASSDPAGRGGEQFF
once,.,TRBJ2-3,TRBV6-1,TGTGCCAGCAGCGACGCTTACACTAGCACAGATACGCAGTATTTT,CASSDAYTSTDTQYF
.,.,TRBJ2-3,TRBV6-1,TGTGCCAGCAGTGGGGCCGGAGGGACAGATACGCAGTATTTT,CASSGAGGTDTQYF
once,TRBD2,TRBJ2-1,TRBV7-9,TGTGCCAGCAGCTTATTAGCGGGAGGGCCAGGTGAGCAGTTCTTC,CASSLLAGGPGEQFF
.,TRBD1,TRBJ2-1,TRBV28,TGTGCCAGCAGTTTAGAGGGACAGCCCTACAATGAGCAGTTCTTC,CASSLEGQPYNEQFF